This T cell receptor (beta chain) was observed in a study of blood T cell repertoires in COVID-19. Profiling relied on immunoSEQ multiplex PCR, and the TCRdb table lists in-frame clones only, not all of them. The table lists more than 15,000 clones, about nine tenths of them singletons. The CDR3 length is 17 residues. What was sequenced was peripheral blood. V usage is TRBV21-1 and J usage is TRBJ2-5; TRBD2 is the table's D call, not checked against the DNA. TRBV21-1 is flagged as a pseudogene. The clonotype was recovered from a human donor in a cohort sampled during active COVID-19. The donor label of this sample is uncertain. The CDR3 spells CASRREGAGRGQETQYF. The DNA for the CDR3 is TGTGCCAGCAGAAGAGAAGGGGCGGGAAGAGGGCAAGAGACCCAGTACTTC.